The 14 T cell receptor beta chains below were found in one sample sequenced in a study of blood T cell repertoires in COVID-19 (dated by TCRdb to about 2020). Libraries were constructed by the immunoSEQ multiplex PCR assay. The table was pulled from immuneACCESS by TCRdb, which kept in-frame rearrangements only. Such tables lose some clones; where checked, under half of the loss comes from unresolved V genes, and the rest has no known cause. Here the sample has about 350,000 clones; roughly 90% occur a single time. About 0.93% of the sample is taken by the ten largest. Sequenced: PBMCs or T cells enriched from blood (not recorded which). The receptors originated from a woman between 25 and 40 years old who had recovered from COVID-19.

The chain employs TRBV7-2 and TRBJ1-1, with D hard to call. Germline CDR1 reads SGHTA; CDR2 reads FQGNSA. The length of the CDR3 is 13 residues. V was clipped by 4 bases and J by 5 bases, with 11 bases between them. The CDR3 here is CASSYVEVTEAFF. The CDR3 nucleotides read TGTGCCAGCAGCTACGTTGAGGTAACTGAAGCTTTCTTT.

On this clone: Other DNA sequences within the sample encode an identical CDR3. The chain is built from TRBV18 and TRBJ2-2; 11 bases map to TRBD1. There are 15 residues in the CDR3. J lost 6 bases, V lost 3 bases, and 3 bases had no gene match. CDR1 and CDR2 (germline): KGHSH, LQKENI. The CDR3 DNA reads TGTGCCAGCTCACCCCCGGGACAGGGGGCCGGGGAGCTGTTTTTT. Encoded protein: CASSPPGQGAGELFF. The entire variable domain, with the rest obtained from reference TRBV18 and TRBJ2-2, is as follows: NAGVMQNPRHLVRRRGQEARLRCSPMKGHSHVYWYRQLPEEGLKFMVYLQKENIIDESGMPKERFSAEFPKEGPSILRIQQVVRGDSAAYFCASSPPGQGAGELFFGEGSRLTVL.

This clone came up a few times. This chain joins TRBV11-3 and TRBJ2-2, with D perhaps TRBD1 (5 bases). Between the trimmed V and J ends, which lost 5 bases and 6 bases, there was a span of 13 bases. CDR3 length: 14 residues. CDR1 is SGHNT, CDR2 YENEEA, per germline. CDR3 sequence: CASSRGQVSGELFF. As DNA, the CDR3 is TGTGCCAGCAGCCGAGGACAAGTCTCCGGGGAGCTGTTTTTT.

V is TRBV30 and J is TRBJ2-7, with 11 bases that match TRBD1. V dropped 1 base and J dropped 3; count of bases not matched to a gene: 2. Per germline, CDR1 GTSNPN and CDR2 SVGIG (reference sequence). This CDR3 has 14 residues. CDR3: CAWSAGQGVYEQYF. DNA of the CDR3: TGTGCCTGGAGTGCGGGACAGGGGGTCTACGAGCAGTACTTC.

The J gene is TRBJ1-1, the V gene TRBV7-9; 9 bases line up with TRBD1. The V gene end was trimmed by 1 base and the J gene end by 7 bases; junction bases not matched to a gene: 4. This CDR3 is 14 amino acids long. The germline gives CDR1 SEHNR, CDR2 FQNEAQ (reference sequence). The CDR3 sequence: CASSLGGQGGEAFF. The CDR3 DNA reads TGTGCCAGCAGCTTAGGGGGACAGGGTGGTGAAGCTTTCTTT.

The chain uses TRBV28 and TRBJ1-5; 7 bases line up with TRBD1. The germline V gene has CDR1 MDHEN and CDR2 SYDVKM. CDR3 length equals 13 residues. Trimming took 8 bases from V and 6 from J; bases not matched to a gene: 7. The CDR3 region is CASLTGNIQPQHF. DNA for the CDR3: TGTGCCAGCTTGACAGGGAATATTCAGCCCCAGCATTTT.

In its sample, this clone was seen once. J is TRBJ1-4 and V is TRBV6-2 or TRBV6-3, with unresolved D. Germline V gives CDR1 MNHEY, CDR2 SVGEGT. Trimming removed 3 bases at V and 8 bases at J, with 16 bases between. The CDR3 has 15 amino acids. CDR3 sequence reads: CASSYSQDLGEKLFF. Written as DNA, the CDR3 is TGTGCCAGCAGTTATTCTCAGGACTTGGGGGAAAAACTGTTTTTT.

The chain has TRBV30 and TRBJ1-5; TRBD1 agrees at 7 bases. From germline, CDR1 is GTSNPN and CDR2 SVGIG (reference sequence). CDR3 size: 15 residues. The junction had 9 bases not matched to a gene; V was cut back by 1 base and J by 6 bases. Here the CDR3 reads CAWSDKTGMGQPQHF. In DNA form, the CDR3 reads TGTGCCTGGAGTGATAAGACAGGGATGGGTCAGCCCCAGCATTTT.

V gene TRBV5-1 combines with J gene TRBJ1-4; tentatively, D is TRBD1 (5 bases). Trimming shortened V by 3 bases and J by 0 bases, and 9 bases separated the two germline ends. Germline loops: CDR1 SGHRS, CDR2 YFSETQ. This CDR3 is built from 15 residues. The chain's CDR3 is CASSSWGATNEKLFF. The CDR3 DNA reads TGCGCCAGCAGCTCATGGGGGGCAACTAATGAAAAACTGTTTTTT.

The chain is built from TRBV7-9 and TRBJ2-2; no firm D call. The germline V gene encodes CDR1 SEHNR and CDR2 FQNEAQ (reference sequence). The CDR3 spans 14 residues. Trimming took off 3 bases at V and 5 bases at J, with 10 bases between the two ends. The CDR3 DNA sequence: TGTGCCAGCAGCTTTGGTCAGGCGACCGGGGAGCTGTTTTTT. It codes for CASSFGQATGELFF.

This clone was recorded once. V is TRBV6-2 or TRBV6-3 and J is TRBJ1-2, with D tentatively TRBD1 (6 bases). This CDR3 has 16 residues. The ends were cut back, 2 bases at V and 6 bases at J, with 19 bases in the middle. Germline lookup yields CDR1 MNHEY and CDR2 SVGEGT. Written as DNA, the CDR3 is TGTGCCAGCAGTTACCCTACAGGGCTTTCGTGGGATGGCTACACCTTC. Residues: CASSYPTGLSWDGYTF.

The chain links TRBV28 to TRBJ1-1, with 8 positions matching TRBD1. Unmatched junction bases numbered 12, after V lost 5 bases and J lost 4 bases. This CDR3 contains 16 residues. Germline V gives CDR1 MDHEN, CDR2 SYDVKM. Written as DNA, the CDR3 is TGTGCCAGCAGTCAAGGACAGGGAGCCCAGAGCACTGAAGCTTTCTTT. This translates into CASSQGQGAQSTEAFF.

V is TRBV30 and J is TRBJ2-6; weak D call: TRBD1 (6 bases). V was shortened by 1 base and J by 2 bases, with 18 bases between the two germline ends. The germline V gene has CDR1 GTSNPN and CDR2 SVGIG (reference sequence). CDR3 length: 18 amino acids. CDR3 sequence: CAWSGTWGRSPGANVLTF. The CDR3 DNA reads TGTGCCTGGAGTGGAACTTGGGGGCGAAGCCCTGGGGCCAACGTCCTGACTTTC.

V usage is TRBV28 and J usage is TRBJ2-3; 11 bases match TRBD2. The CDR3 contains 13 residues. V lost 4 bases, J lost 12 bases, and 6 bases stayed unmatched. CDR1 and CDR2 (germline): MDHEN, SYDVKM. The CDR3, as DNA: TGTGCCAGCAGTTCCGGGACTAGCGGAAATCAGTATTTT. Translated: CASSSGTSGNQYF.